These T cell receptor beta chains were read from a single sample in a study of graft-versus-host responses after intestinal transplantation. Sequencing used immunoSEQ multiplex PCR; TCRdb keeps in-frame clones, though not all of them. The profile shows about 90,000 clones, about 88% of them singletons. No antigen has been identified for these receptors. Sequences were derived from unstimulated CD4+ T cells sorted from spleen or lymph node cells, sampled before transplant. The origin of the receptors is a human donor who was the organ donor for an intestinal transplant. Both conserved end residues are part of each CDR3. A D gene is named only where the DNA matches it firmly. Clone size is stated in some rows and not others, as once, few, many or a class when expanded.

.,TRBJ1-4,TRBV21-1,.,TGTGCCAGCAGCTCCCGACAGGGGAGGGATACAACTAATGAAAAACTGTTTTTT,CASSSRQGRDTTNEKLFF
TRBD2,TRBJ2-1,TRBV4-1,.,TGCGCCAGCAGCCAAGCTCGGACTAGCCTCTACAATGAGCAGTTCTTC,CASSQARTSLYNEQFF
TRBD2,TRBJ2-1,TRBV28,.,TGTGCCAGCAGTCCCCCTAGCGGGAGGCCCCAATTCAATGAGCAGTTCTTC,CASSPPSGRPQFNEQFF
.,TRBJ2-7,TRBV29-1,few,TGCAGCGTTGCTGACTATGGACAGCCTCCCTACGAGCAGTACTTC,CSVADYGQPPYEQYF
TRBD2,TRBJ2-1,TRBV4-3,.,TGCGCCAGCAGCCAAGGCCTTCCGGGACTAGCTGCGAATGAGCAGTTCTTC,CASSQGLPGLAANEQFF
TRBD2,TRBJ2-1,TRBV30,.,TGTGCCTGGACCTCCGGACTAGATACGGTCTACAATGAGCAGTTCTTC,CAWTSGLDTVYNEQFF
.,TRBJ1-3,TRBV7-3,.,TGTGCCAGCAGCTTAACGACAGCGGGAAACACCATATATTTT,CASSLTTAGNTIYF
.,TRBJ1-6,TRBV5-1,.,TGCGCCAGCAGCTCCGGGAGGGGGGGCAGTGGTTCACCCCTCCACTTT,CASSSGRGGSGSPLHF
TRBD2,TRBJ2-1,TRBV19,.,TGTGCCAGTTCGTCCCTGACTAGCGGGAGACTCGGTAATGAGCAGTTCTTC,CASSSLTSGRLGNEQFF
.,TRBJ2-3,TRBV7-9,once,TGTGCCAGCAGGATGAGATCAGATACGCAGTATTTT,CASRMRSDTQYF
.,TRBJ1-4,TRBV6-1,once,TGTGCCAGCACCTACCTACCGCGTTCGGATGAAAAACTGTTTTTT,CASTYLPRSDEKLFF
TRBD1,TRBJ1-5,TRBV4-2,.,TGTGCCAGCAGCCAAGAGTCGAGACAGGGGGCTTCTCAGCCCCAGCATTTT,CASSQESRQGASQPQHF
.,TRBJ2-3,TRBV7-3,.,TGTGCCAGCAGCTCGGGGTCAGATACGCAGTATTTT,CASSSGSDTQYF
.,TRBJ1-5,TRBV7-3,.,TGTGCCAGCGGAGACAGAGGCGTAGGGCCCCAGCATTTT,CASGDRGVGPQHF
.,TRBJ2-3,TRBV7-8,.,TGTGCCAGCAGCTTATTTCGCGGGGTTACCGATACGCAGTATTTT,CASSLFRGVTDTQYF
.,TRBJ2-1,TRBV4-1,.,TGCGCCAGCAGCCAAGTGGGGGGTCGGCAGTTCTTC,CASSQVGGRQFF
TRBD2,TRBJ2-2,TRBV6-6,.,TGTGCCAGCAGTTTTCTAGCGGGGGAGAACACCGGGGAGCTGTTTTTT,CASSFLAGENTGELFF
.,TRBJ1-1,TRBV14,.,TGTGCCAGCAGCCCTGACTTGAACACTGAAGCTTTCTTT,CASSPDLNTEAFF
.,TRBJ2-7,TRBV5-4,.,TGTGCCAGCAGCTCGCCGGGAATCAGCGAGCAGTACTTC,CASSSPGISEQYF
.,TRBJ2-7,TRBV21-1,.,TGTGCCAGCAGCAGGAGAGGACTATTTTTAGTGAGTTACGAGCAGTACTTC,CASSRRGLFLVSYEQYF
.,TRBJ2-7,TRBV19,.,TGTGCCAGTAGTATCGCCCAAGGGGCCTCCTACGAGCAGTACTTC,CASSIAQGASYEQYF
.,TRBJ2-3,TRBV6-6,.,TGTGCCAGCAACGGCCCGGGACACCCCAGGGATACGCAGTATTTT,CASNGPGHPRDTQYF
.,TRBJ2-2,TRBV7-7,.,TGTGCTAGCAGCTTATATTCCACCGGGGAGCTGTTTTTT,CASSLYSTGELFF
.,TRBJ2-6,TRBV5-4,.,TGTGCCAGCAGCTTGGATGGGAGAAAGCACTCTGGGGCCAACGTCCTGACTTTC,CASSLDGRKHSGANVLTF
.,TRBJ2-1,TRBV18,.,TGTGCCAGCTCACCGGTAGCGGACCCCTACAATGAGCAGTTCTTC,CASSPVADPYNEQFF
.,TRBJ2-7,TRBV11-2,.,TGTGCCAGCAGCTTAGATGTCGTCCAGGCAGCCTACGAGCAGTACTTC,CASSLDVVQAAYEQYF
.,TRBJ1-2,TRBV2,.,TGTGCCAGCAGCCTACTAGCTAACTATGGCTACACCTTC,CASSLLANYGYTF
TRBD1,TRBJ1-2,TRBV4-1,once,TGCGCCAGCAGCCAAGCCAGGGGGCGCGGGGTTTATGGCTACACCTTC,CASSQARGRGVYGYTF
TRBD2,TRBJ2-2,TRBV7-9,.,TGTGCCAGCAGGCGGGGACTAGCGGGAACCGGGGAGCTGTTTTTT,CASRRGLAGTGELFF
.,TRBJ2-1,TRBV7-3,.,TGTGCCAGCAGCCCGGAGGGAGGGGGCTCCTACAATGAGCAGTTCTTC,CASSPEGGGSYNEQFF
TRBD1,TRBJ1-4,TRBV5-1,.,TGCGCCAGCAGCCCACAGGGGACATCTAATGAAAAACTGTTTTTT,CASSPQGTSNEKLFF
TRBD2,TRBJ2-7,TRBV5-1,once,TGCGCCAGCAGCTTGAGCGGGGGGAGCTCCTACGAGCAGTACTTC,CASSLSGGSSYEQYF
TRBD2,TRBJ2-3,TRBV19,.,TGTGCCAGTGTCAAGCGGGGGCCACTCACAGATACGCAGTATTTT,CASVKRGPLTDTQYF
.,TRBJ2-7,TRBV7-2,.,TGTGCCAGCAGCTTGTGGGACTTAAGTTCCTACGAGCAGTACTTC,CASSLWDLSSYEQYF
.,TRBJ1-2,TRBV29-1,.,TGCAGCGGCGGGACGGACTATGGCTACACCTTC,CSGGTDYGYTF
TRBD1,TRBJ2-7,TRBV5-6,once,TGTGCCAGCAGCTTATTATCGGACAGGGCCTACGAGCAGTACTTC,CASSLLSDRAYEQYF